Shown below are 9 T cell receptor beta chains from a single sample sequenced in a study of CD8 T cells in Susac syndrome. Random hexamers were used to reverse transcribe the RNA input (0.5 to 1 ug). In TCRdb, the immunoSEQ multiplex PCR reads were re-called with MiXCR into one record per CDR3 protein. The sample lists some 190,000 distinct CDR3 sequences; just under 95% were seen once. The sample was CD4+ T cells from PBMCs. These receptor sequences come from a human donor in good health.

The chain recombines TRBV30 with TRBJ1-4, with a possible D match to TRBD1 (6 bases). The V and J ends lost 0 bases and 5 bases respectively, with 16 bases between them. CDR1 GTSNPN and CDR2 SVGIG come from the germline V gene (reference sequence). This CDR3 comprises 16 residues. CDR3 amino acids: CAWSVTGTPRNEKLFF. Written as DNA, the CDR3 is TGTGCCTGGAGTGTAACCGGGACACCTAGAAATGAAAAACTGTTTTTT.

The DNA for the CDR3 is TGTGCCAGCAGCCAGGGGGCTAGCGGGGACTACGAGCAGTACTTC. As protein: CASSQGASGDYEQYF. The genes are TRBV3-1 and TRBJ2-7, with 9 bases matching TRBD2. Looked up from germline, CDR1 is LGHDT and CDR2 is YNNKEL (reference sequence). CDR3 length: 15 residues. J gave up 3 bases and V 3 bases, and 6 bases lay outside the gene matches.

The chain has TRBV28 and TRBJ2-4, with 7 bases fitting TRBD1. Trimming took 8 bases from V and 6 from J; bases not matched to a gene: 7. The CDR3 is made up of 13 amino acids. Germline CDR1 is MDHEN and CDR2 is SYDVKM. The CDR3 sequence: CASATGLGNIQYF. For the CDR3, the DNA is TGTGCCAGCGCGACAGGGTTAGGAAACATTCAGTACTTC. Supplemented by reference TRBV28 and TRBJ2-4, the full variable domain reads DVKVTQSSRYLVKRTGEKVFLECVQDMDHENMFWYRQDPGLGLRLIYFSYDVKMKEKGDIPEGYSVSREKKERFSLILESASTNQTSMYLCASATGLGNIQYFGAGTRLSVL.

The CDR3 DNA sequence: TGTGCCAGCATGGACTTTCTTAACTATGGCTACACCTTC. This translates into CASMDFLNYGYTF. The rearrangement joins TRBV28 to TRBJ1-2, with D unresolved. The CDR3 is made up of 13 amino acids. The germline gives CDR1 MDHEN, CDR2 SYDVKM. The V gene lost 7 bases and the J gene lost 1 base, with 10 bases spanning the gap.

This chain joins TRBV20-1 and TRBJ2-5, with 9 bases identical to TRBD1. After removal of 5 bases from V and 1 base from J, the junction contained 11 bases not matched to a gene. This CDR3 contains 16 residues. Germline values: CDR1 DFQATT, CDR2 SNEGSKA (reference sequence). This chain's CDR3 is CSALTGGNDPQETQYF. For the CDR3, the DNA is TGCAGTGCTTTGACAGGGGGTAATGACCCCCAAGAGACCCAGTACTTC.

This clonotype was detected only a few times. The chain couples TRBV2 to TRBJ2-6, with D unresolved. The CDR3 is 13 residues long. Germline V gives CDR1 SNHLY, CDR2 FYNNEI. The V and J ends lost 10 bases and 2 bases respectively, with 9 bases between them. This CDR3 is CATAGPGANVLTF. CDR3 in DNA: TGTGCCACCGCAGGCCCTGGGGCCAACGTCCTGACTTTC.

Here the CDR3 DNA reads TGCAGTGCCCAAGGACTACTAAAGCTGGATGAGCAGTTCTTC. Protein sequence: CSAQGLLKLDEQFF. The chain joins TRBV20-1 to TRBJ2-1, with D perhaps matching TRBD2 (6 bases). There are 14 residues in the CDR3. Trimming stripped 6 bases from V and 8 bases from J, with 20 bases between. Germline V CDR1 and CDR2: DFQATT, SNEGSKA (reference sequence).

This chain links TRBV28 with TRBJ1-5; 8 bases agree with TRBD1. Looked up from germline, CDR1 is MDHEN and CDR2 is SYDVKM. CDR3 size: 15 residues. The V and J ends lost 3 bases and 6 bases, in that order; junction bases with no gene match: 7. The DNA of the CDR3 is TGTGCCAGCAGTTTTGGGCAGGGGGCCGGTCAGCCCCAGCATTTT. Its translation is CASSFGQGAGQPQHF.

The chain combines TRBV2 with TRBJ2-7; D unresolved. Trimming shortened V by 8 bases and J by 2 bases, and 10 bases separated the two germline ends. This CDR3 comprises 12 residues. Germline CDR1 is SNHLY and CDR2 is FYNNEI. CDR3 sequence reads: CASRPRTYEQYF. The CDR3 bases are TGTGCCAGCCGACCCAGAACCTACGAGCAGTACTTC. The full variable domain, rest sourced from reference TRBV2 and TRBJ2-7, is EPEVTQTPSHQVTQMGQEVILRCVPISNHLYFYWYRQILGQKVEFLVSFYNNEISEKSEIFDDQFSVERPDGSNFTLKIRSTKLEDSAMYFCASRPRTYEQYFGPGTRLTVT.